A selection of T cell receptor beta chains follows, all from one sample in a study of T cells after yellow fever vaccination. TCRdb processed the 5' RACE reads anew with MiXCR; each CDR3 protein has one entry. The sample lists about 340,000 distinct CDR3 sequences; 3.5% to 4.5% were seen once. The specimen was PBMCs, collected 5 days after the yellow fever booster vaccination. Receptors were obtained from a young man who received the YFV17D yellow fever vaccine. The CDR3 runs from the conserved cysteine through the conserved F or W. Each record gives: V gene, J gene, clone size, D gene, CDR3 protein, CDR3 DNA. D genes are given only for firm matches. Where a row states a size, it is once, few, many or the class of an expanded clone; other rows omit it.

v_call: TRBV7-2
j_call: TRBJ1-1
clone_size: few
d_call: NA
cdr3_aa: CASSLAEGGDTEAFF
cdr3_nt: TGTGCCAGCAGCTTAGCGGAGGGTGGGGACACTGAAGCTTTCTTT

v_call: TRBV19
j_call: TRBJ2-1
clone_size: few
d_call: NA
cdr3_aa: CASRTGLAYNEQFF
cdr3_nt: TGTGCCAGTAGGACGGGGCTGGCCTACAATGAGCAGTTCTTC

v_call: TRBV18
j_call: TRBJ1-4
clone_size: NA
d_call: NA
cdr3_aa: CASSPDKGGSEKLFF
cdr3_nt: TGTGCCAGCTCACCGGACAAGGGCGGTAGTGAAAAACTGTTTTTT

v_call: TRBV7-2
j_call: TRBJ2-7
clone_size: few
d_call: TRBD1
cdr3_aa: CASSIQGISYEQYF
cdr3_nt: TGTGCCAGCAGCATACAGGGGATCTCCTACGAGCAGTACTTC

v_call: TRBV6-5
j_call: TRBJ2-3
clone_size: many
d_call: NA
cdr3_aa: CASSTTPSTDTQYF
cdr3_nt: TGTGCCAGCAGCACCACACCTAGCACAGATACGCAGTATTTT

v_call: TRBV24-1
j_call: TRBJ2-1
clone_size: few
d_call: TRBD1
cdr3_aa: CATSDANRGHQFF
cdr3_nt: TGTGCCACCAGTGATGCAAACAGGGGGCATCAGTTCTTC

v_call: TRBV4-3
j_call: TRBJ2-1
clone_size: few
d_call: TRBD2
cdr3_aa: CASSQLSGLAPEQFF
cdr3_nt: TGCGCCAGCAGCCAATTATCGGGACTAGCGCCTGAGCAGTTCTTC

v_call: TRBV7-9
j_call: TRBJ1-6
clone_size: many
d_call: NA
cdr3_aa: CASSFGLAGNNSPLHF
cdr3_nt: TGTGCCAGCAGCTTCGGACTAGCAGGCAATAATTCACCCCTCCACTTT

v_call: TRBV21-1
j_call: TRBJ1-1
clone_size: NA
d_call: NA
cdr3_aa: CASSTSGGMNTEAFF
cdr3_nt: TGTGCCAGCAGCACCTCGGGTGGGATGAACACTGAAGCTTTCTTT

v_call: TRBV7-3
j_call: TRBJ2-1
clone_size: few
d_call: NA
cdr3_aa: CASSEIGGSYNEQFF
cdr3_nt: TGTGCCAGCAGCGAAATTGGGGGCTCCTACAATGAGCAGTTCTTC

v_call: TRBV5-5
j_call: TRBJ2-2
clone_size: NA
d_call: NA
cdr3_aa: CASSLTASGAGELFF
cdr3_nt: TGTGCCAGCAGCTTGACAGCGTCGGGGGCCGGGGAGCTGTTTTTT

v_call: TRBV11-2
j_call: TRBJ1-1
clone_size: many
d_call: NA
cdr3_aa: CASSSQGVTEAFF
cdr3_nt: TGTGCCAGCAGCTCCCAAGGGGTCACTGAAGCTTTCTTT

v_call: TRBV7-9
j_call: TRBJ1-1
clone_size: many
d_call: TRBD1
cdr3_aa: CASSLSPGTGYFTEAFF
cdr3_nt: TGTGCCAGCAGCTTATCCCCCGGGACAGGGTATTTCACTGAAGCTTTCTTT

v_call: TRBV2
j_call: TRBJ1-6
clone_size: many
d_call: NA
cdr3_aa: CASSGNSPLHF
cdr3_nt: TGTGCCAGCAGTGGTAATTCACCCCTCCACTTT

v_call: TRBV18
j_call: TRBJ2-7
clone_size: many
d_call: NA
cdr3_aa: CASSPSALKTHSYEQYF
cdr3_nt: TGTGCCAGCTCACCATCGGCTCTAAAAACACACTCCTACGAGCAGTACTTC

v_call: TRBV5-6
j_call: TRBJ1-5
clone_size: many
d_call: NA
cdr3_aa: CASSAVAGGGQPQHF
cdr3_nt: TGTGCCAGCAGCGCTGTTGCAGGTGGTGGTCAGCCCCAGCATTTT

v_call: TRBV20-1
j_call: TRBJ2-5
clone_size: few
d_call: NA
cdr3_aa: CSARGTRTRGMETQYF
cdr3_nt: TGCAGTGCTAGAGGCACTCGCACTAGGGGGATGGAGACCCAGTACTTC

v_call: TRBV4-1
j_call: TRBJ2-3
clone_size: many
d_call: NA
cdr3_aa: CASSLGTQEDTQYF
cdr3_nt: TGCGCCAGCAGCCTCGGAACACAGGAAGATACGCAGTATTTT

v_call: TRBV20-1
j_call: TRBJ1-2
clone_size: many
d_call: NA
cdr3_aa: CSARQATQFYGYTF
cdr3_nt: TGCAGTGCTAGACAGGCCACCCAATTCTATGGCTACACCTTC

v_call: TRBV5-1
j_call: TRBJ2-6
clone_size: few
d_call: NA
cdr3_aa: CASNYGNSGANVLTF
cdr3_nt: TGCGCCAGCAACTATGGGAACTCTGGGGCCAACGTCCTGACTTTC

v_call: TRBV10-3
j_call: TRBJ1-5
clone_size: few
d_call: NA
cdr3_aa: CAISRDDQPQHF
cdr3_nt: TGTGCCATCAGCAGGGATGATCAGCCCCAGCATTTT

v_call: TRBV6-1
j_call: TRBJ2-1
clone_size: many
d_call: NA
cdr3_aa: CASSFWESSYNEQFF
cdr3_nt: TGTGCCAGCAGTTTTTGGGAGAGCTCCTACAATGAGCAGTTCTTC

v_call: TRBV25-1
j_call: TRBJ2-3
clone_size: NA
d_call: TRBD2
cdr3_aa: CASSGLAGFSTDTQYF
cdr3_nt: TGTGCCAGCAGTGGACTAGCGGGGTTTAGCACAGATACGCAGTATTTT

v_call: TRBV20-1
j_call: TRBJ2-5
clone_size: few
d_call: TRBD2
cdr3_aa: CSARARLASNGSQYF
cdr3_nt: TGCAGTGCTCGAGCGCGACTAGCATCCAACGGGTCCCAGTACTTC

v_call: TRBV7-9
j_call: TRBJ2-6
clone_size: many
d_call: NA
cdr3_aa: CASRKILVGANVLTF
cdr3_nt: TGTGCCAGCAGAAAGATCTTGGTGGGGGCCAACGTCCTGACTTTC

v_call: TRBV20-1
j_call: TRBJ1-1
clone_size: few
d_call: NA
cdr3_aa: CSASQDTYTEAFF
cdr3_nt: TGCAGTGCTAGTCAGGACACGTACACTGAAGCTTTCTTT

v_call: TRBV7-2
j_call: TRBJ2-3
clone_size: many
d_call: NA
cdr3_aa: CASSLERTDTQYF
cdr3_nt: TGTGCCAGCAGCCTGGAACGCACAGATACGCAGTATTTT

v_call: TRBV6-6
j_call: TRBJ1-1
clone_size: NA
d_call: NA
cdr3_aa: CASSYSRTRNTEAFF
cdr3_nt: TGTGCCAGCAGTTACTCAAGGACAAGGAACACTGAAGCTTTCTTT

v_call: TRBV5-1
j_call: TRBJ2-4
clone_size: many
d_call: TRBD1
cdr3_aa: CASSQGQGNIQYF
cdr3_nt: TGCGCCAGCAGTCAAGGACAGGGGAACATTCAGTACTTC

v_call: TRBV27
j_call: TRBJ2-7
clone_size: NA
d_call: NA
cdr3_aa: CASSLRVGRPAYEQYF
cdr3_nt: TGTGCCAGCAGTTTAAGGGTTGGCAGGCCAGCCTACGAGCAGTACTTC

v_call: TRBV7-2
j_call: TRBJ2-5
clone_size: NA
d_call: NA
cdr3_aa: CASSLILRNQETQYF
cdr3_nt: TGTGCCAGCAGCTTAATTCTCAGGAACCAAGAGACCCAGTACTTC

v_call: TRBV11-2
j_call: TRBJ2-2
clone_size: NA
d_call: TRBD2
cdr3_aa: CASSLWTSGANTGELFF
cdr3_nt: TGTGCCAGCAGCTTATGGACTAGCGGGGCGAACACCGGGGAGCTGTTTTTT

v_call: TRBV19
j_call: TRBJ1-5
clone_size: NA
d_call: NA
cdr3_aa: CATTGTSNSNQPQHF
cdr3_nt: TGTGCCACCACGGGGACAAGTAATAGCAATCAGCCCCAGCATTTT

v_call: TRBV6-6
j_call: TRBJ2-3
clone_size: NA
d_call: NA
cdr3_aa: CASSYSSARRGSDTQYF
cdr3_nt: TGTGCCAGCAGTTACTCGTCTGCTAGGAGGGGTTCGGATACGCAGTATTTT

v_call: TRBV6-6
j_call: TRBJ1-2
clone_size: few
d_call: NA
cdr3_aa: CASSYGRGGVEYGYTF
cdr3_nt: TGTGCCAGCAGTTACGGCAGGGGAGGAGTGGAATATGGCTACACCTTC

v_call: TRBV20-1
j_call: TRBJ2-5
clone_size: few
d_call: NA
cdr3_aa: CSARDLGYQETQYF
cdr3_nt: TGCAGTGCTAGAGATTTGGGGTATCAAGAGACCCAGTACTTC

v_call: TRBV9
j_call: TRBJ2-7
clone_size: NA
d_call: NA
cdr3_aa: CASSIDSYPYEQYF
cdr3_nt: TGTGCCAGCAGCATCGACAGTTATCCCTACGAGCAGTACTTC

v_call: TRBV11-2
j_call: TRBJ2-2
clone_size: few
d_call: NA
cdr3_aa: CASSLEYRLAYTGELFF
cdr3_nt: TGTGCCAGCAGCTTAGAGTATAGGCTAGCTTACACCGGGGAGCTGTTTTTT

v_call: TRBV12-5
j_call: TRBJ2-7
clone_size: NA
d_call: NA
cdr3_aa: CASGLWSSDYEQYF
cdr3_nt: TGTGCTAGTGGTTTGTGGTCTAGCGACTACGAGCAGTACTTC

v_call: TRBV29-1
j_call: TRBJ2-3
clone_size: NA
d_call: TRBD2
cdr3_aa: CSVGTGAGGQTDTQYF
cdr3_nt: TGCAGCGTTGGAACGGGAGCGGGGGGCCAGACAGATACGCAGTATTTT

v_call: TRBV6-5
j_call: TRBJ2-5
clone_size: many
d_call: NA
cdr3_aa: CASSLNSQETQYF
cdr3_nt: TGTGCCAGCAGTTTAAACAGTCAAGAGACCCAGTACTTC

v_call: TRBV28
j_call: TRBJ1-4
clone_size: many
d_call: TRBD1
cdr3_aa: CASSPPRQGTNEKLFF
cdr3_nt: TGTGCCAGCAGTCCTCCCCGACAGGGAACTAATGAAAAACTGTTTTTT

v_call: TRBV4-1
j_call: TRBJ1-5
clone_size: NA
d_call: NA
cdr3_aa: CASSQFQGGNQPQHF
cdr3_nt: TGCGCCAGCAGCCAGTTTCAGGGCGGCAATCAGCCCCAGCATTTT

v_call: TRBV3-1
j_call: TRBJ1-5
clone_size: NA
d_call: NA
cdr3_aa: CASSHYRAQPQHF
cdr3_nt: TGTGCCAGCAGCCATTACAGGGCTCAGCCCCAGCATTTT

v_call: TRBV24-1
j_call: TRBJ2-5
clone_size: NA
d_call: TRBD2
cdr3_aa: CATSDFTYAGGRAETQYF
cdr3_nt: TGTGCCACCAGTGATTTCACCTACGCGGGGGGGCGGGCTGAGACCCAGTACTTC

v_call: TRBV20-1
j_call: TRBJ2-3
clone_size: many
d_call: TRBD2
cdr3_aa: CSARISGGFTDTQYF
cdr3_nt: TGCAGTGCTAGGATTAGCGGGGGGTTCACAGATACGCAGTATTTT

v_call: TRBV6-5
j_call: TRBJ1-5
clone_size: many
d_call: NA
cdr3_aa: CASSSQPNQPQHF
cdr3_nt: TGTGCCAGCAGTTCGCAACCGAATCAGCCCCAGCATTTT

v_call: TRBV12-3/TRBV12-4
j_call: TRBJ2-7
clone_size: NA
d_call: NA
cdr3_aa: CASSPDSNEQYF
cdr3_nt: TGTGCCAGCAGTCCGGACAGCAACGAGCAGTACTTC

v_call: TRBV4-2
j_call: TRBJ1-5
clone_size: few
d_call: NA
cdr3_aa: CASSQAAENSNQPQHF
cdr3_nt: TGTGCCAGCAGCCAAGCGGCAGAAAATAGCAATCAGCCCCAGCATTTT

v_call: TRBV12-3/TRBV12-4
j_call: TRBJ1-3
clone_size: few
d_call: TRBD1
cdr3_aa: CASRPGGTSGNTIYF
cdr3_nt: TGTGCCAGCAGGCCAGGGGGCACCTCTGGAAACACCATATATTTT

v_call: TRBV4-1
j_call: TRBJ1-1
clone_size: few
d_call: NA
cdr3_aa: CASSNRENTEAFF
cdr3_nt: TGCGCCAGCAGCAACCGGGAAAACACTGAAGCTTTCTTT

v_call: TRBV4-2
j_call: TRBJ1-6
clone_size: many
d_call: NA
cdr3_aa: CASSQGKGDNSPLHF
cdr3_nt: TGTGCCAGCAGCCAAGGGAAAGGCGATAATTCACCCCTCCACTTT

v_call: TRBV5-1
j_call: TRBJ1-1
clone_size: NA
d_call: NA
cdr3_aa: CASSFEGEYTEAFF
cdr3_nt: TGCGCCAGCAGCTTTGAGGGAGAGTACACTGAAGCTTTCTTT